The sequence of this T cell receptor (beta chain) was determined in a study of blood T cell repertoires in COVID-19. CDR1 and CDR2 from the germline V gene are LNHDA and SQIVND (reference sequence). The CDR3 consists of 14 residues. V lost 3 bases and J lost 5; bases outside the gene matches: 3. Data came from immunoSEQ multiplex PCR; TCRdb stores just in-frame clones and leaves some out. The table has about 430,000 clones, 80% to 90% seen once. Participants reported their clinical history, and cohort assignment relied on those reports. This clonotype originated in a man under 40 who had recovered from COVID-19. The J gene is TRBJ1-4, the V gene TRBV19; 7 bases line up with TRBD1. What was sequenced was PBMCs or T cells enriched from blood (not recorded which). The CDR3 DNA follows: TGTGCCAGTAGTATTTCGGGACAGAATGAAAAACTGTTTTTT. Translated, it gives CASSISGQNEKLFF.